The 25 T cell receptor beta chains below all came from one sample that was sequenced in a study of spatial heterogeneity in lung cancer. TCRdb reprocessed the 5' RACE reads with MiXCR, giving one entry per CDR3 protein. Among approximately 52,000 distinct CDR3 sequences listed, roughly 5% were seen once. The time point is: sample taken at primary tumor resection. The sample consisted of PBMCs, taken at surgery. The receptors were sampled from a male donor with early-stage non-small cell lung cancer.

This rearrangement joins TRBV19 to TRBJ1-5; no firm D call. From germline, CDR1 is LNHDA and CDR2 SQIVND (reference sequence). This CDR3 has 17 amino acids. The V end lost 5 bases, the J end lost 0 bases, and 17 bases lay between the germline ends. CDR3: CASSSLGPRSSNQPQHF. Here the CDR3 DNA reads TGTGCCAGTAGTTCTCTCGGGCCCCGAAGTAGCAATCAGCCCCAGCATTTT.

This clonotype has ten or more counts. The genes are TRBV4-3 and TRBJ2-3; TRBD1 is a possible D gene (5 bases). This CDR3 has 15 amino acids. V was clipped by 1 base and J by 2 bases, with 10 bases between them. Germline V gene sequence: CDR1 LGHNA, CDR2 YSLEER. CDR3 loop: CASSQARAYTDTQYF. The CDR3 region has the DNA TGCGCCAGCAGCCAAGCCAGGGCCTACACAGATACGCAGTATTTT.

This clonotype was observed at least ten times. The chain carries TRBV6-5 and TRBJ1-6, with TRBD1 identical over 8 bases. Germline V lookup: CDR1 MNHEY, CDR2 SVGAGI. Germline trimming cut 6 bases from V and 7 bases from J; bases unmatched to any gene: 11. The CDR3 sequence is 16 residues long. The CDR3 sequence: CASSRNLRTGNSPLHF. As DNA, the CDR3 is TGTGCCAGCAGCCGGAATCTACGGACAGGGAATTCACCCCTCCACTTT.

This chain links TRBV28 with TRBJ2-7; D is unresolved. The germline V gene has CDR1 MDHEN and CDR2 SYDVKM. This CDR3 is built from 11 residues. V was clipped by 4 bases and J by 6 bases, with 7 bases between them. The CDR3 DNA reads TGTGCCAGCAGTTCACCCGCCGAGCAGTACTTC. Translation gives CASSSPAEQYF.

This clonotype has at least ten counts. CDR3 protein: CSAKDRGETQYF. CDR3 sequence (DNA): TGCAGTGCCAAGGACAGGGGCGAGACCCAGTACTTC. The genes are TRBV20-1 and TRBJ2-5; TRBD1 matches 9 bases. Germline values: CDR1 DFQATT, CDR2 SNEGSKA (reference sequence). The CDR3 is made up of 12 amino acids. V lost 6 bases to trimming and J lost 5 bases; unmatched junction nucleotides: 4.

This clonotype was picked up many times. The chain links TRBV7-9 to TRBJ1-4, with D perhaps matching TRBD1 (5 bases). The V end lost 8 bases, the J end lost 8 bases, and 24 bases lay between the germline ends. Germline CDR1 reads SEHNR; CDR2 reads FQNEAQ (reference sequence). This CDR3 has 16 residues. This CDR3 reads CASERGHPPDGEKLFF. The CDR3 nucleotides are TGTGCCAGCGAAAGGGGCCACCCCCCGGATGGCGAAAAACTGTTTTTT.

The table lists this clonotype with many counts. The rearrangement joins TRBV20-1 to TRBJ1-3; no clear D gene. Trimming took 3 bases from V and 0 from J, leaving 15 bases between them. CDR1 and CDR2 from the germline V gene are DFQATT and SNEGSKA (reference sequence). This CDR3 has 16 amino acids. The CDR3 coding sequence is TGCAGTGCTAGCCTCACGTTGGCCCCCTCTGGAAACACCATATATTTT. Translating it yields CSASLTLAPSGNTIYF.

This clonotype was found many times. V and J are TRBV5-1 and TRBJ2-1; weak D call: TRBD2 (6 bases). Germline loops: CDR1 SGHRS, CDR2 YFSETQ. The CDR3 sequence is 14 residues long. Trimming stripped 0 bases from V and 5 bases from J, with 9 bases between. The CDR3 nucleotides read TGCGCCAGCAGCTTGGTTAGCGGCAACAATGAGCAGTTCTTC. The encoded protein is CASSLVSGNNEQFF.

This clonotype has ten or more counts. The chain links TRBV7-9 to TRBJ2-7; 7 bases align to TRBD1. The germline V gene has CDR1 SEHNR and CDR2 FQNEAQ (reference sequence). The CDR3 runs to 14 residues. The trim removed 5 bases at V and 7 bases at J, leaving 11 bases unmatched. The DNA for the CDR3 is TGTGCCAGCAGCAAGACAGGGACACCTGGGGAGCAGTACTTC. Protein sequence: CASSKTGTPGEQYF.

At least ten counts were recorded for this clonotype. This chain connects TRBV9 to TRBJ2-1, with 9 bases lining up with TRBD2. The ends lost 2 bases at V and 0 bases at J; junction bases unmatched: 6. Germline values: CDR1 SGDLS, CDR2 YYNGEE. The CDR3 has 17 amino acids. The CDR3 nucleotides read TGTGCCAGCAGCGTCTCGACTAGCGGCAGCTCCTACAATGAGCAGTTCTTC. Translation gives CASSVSTSGSSYNEQFF.

This clonotype occurred many times. J is TRBJ2-2 and V is TRBV28; TRBD2 matches at 10 bases. V lost 6 bases and J lost 7; bases outside the gene matches: 5. The CDR3 covers 14 residues. The germline gives CDR1 MDHEN, CDR2 SYDVKM. CDR3: CASRASGSVGELFF. CDR3 DNA: TGTGCCAGCAGGGCTAGCGGGAGTGTCGGGGAGCTGTTTTTT.

In its sample, this clonotype was seen many times. This chain uses TRBV10-3 with TRBJ2-1; TRBD2 matches at 7 bases. Germline-derived CDR1 and CDR2 are ENHRY and SYGVKD. CDR3 length: 14 amino acids. The V and J ends lost 8 bases and 1 base, in that order; junction bases with no gene match: 5. The CDR3 nucleotides are TGTGCCATCGGTTCGGGAGGATCCTACAATGAGCAGTTCTTC. This sequence encodes CAIGSGGSYNEQFF.

This clonotype was seen a few times. The J gene is TRBJ2-6, the V gene TRBV10-3; D unresolved. Germline V gene lookup returns CDR1 ENHRY and CDR2 SYGVKD. Trimming left V 8 bases short and J 1 base short, with 21 bases between. This CDR3 has 18 amino acids. The CDR3 nucleotides are TGTGCCATCTCCGAGCAGCCCACCCTGGAATCTGGGGCCAACGTCCTGACTTTC. The encoded protein is CAISEQPTLESGANVLTF.

This clonotype was counted many times. The chain uses TRBV4-3 and TRBJ2-7; perhaps TRBD1 as D (5 bases). Germline assignment: CDR1 LGHNA and CDR2 YSLEER. Deletions cut 0 bases from V and 7 bases from J, with 10 bases between. The CDR3 is 13 amino acids. CDR3 residues: CASSQEGAGEQYF. The CDR3 DNA reads TGCGCCAGCAGCCAAGAAGGGGCTGGGGAGCAGTACTTC.

This clonotype was recorded many times. The CDR3 nucleotides are TGCAGTGCTAGTCCCCAGAACACTGAAGCTTTCTTT. Translating it yields CSASPQNTEAFF. The chain carries TRBV20-1 and TRBJ1-1; D unclear. CDR3 length: 12 residues. CDR1 and CDR2 (germline): DFQATT, SNEGSKA (reference sequence). The V and J ends lost 3 bases and 1 base respectively, with 6 bases between them.

This clonotype came up many times. In nucleotides, the CDR3 is TGTGCCAGCAGTCGGACAGAAGGGGGCTACACCTTC. Translated, it gives CASSRTEGGYTF. The gene calls are TRBV12-3 or TRBV12-4 and TRBJ1-2; possible D gene TRBD1, 6 bases. The CDR3 is 12 residues long. The V and J ends lost 5 bases and 8 bases respectively, with 12 bases between them.

This clonotype has ten or more counts. The genes are TRBV27 and TRBJ2-1, with 7 bases fitting TRBD1. Germline V gene lookup returns CDR1 MNHEY and CDR2 SMNVEV (reference sequence). This CDR3 is 15 amino acids long. V shed 6 bases and J 3 bases; nucleotides not matched to a gene: 8. The chain's CDR3 is CASRAQGKNYNEQFF. The CDR3 DNA is TGTGCCAGCAGAGCACAGGGGAAAAACTACAATGAGCAGTTCTTC.

This clonotype came up many times. CDR3 in amino acids: CSARDPSGSSTDTQYF. DNA of the CDR3: TGCAGTGCTAGAGATCCCAGCGGGAGTAGTACAGATACGCAGTATTTT. The genes are TRBV20-1 and TRBJ2-3, with 8 bases lining up with TRBD2. The CDR3 totals 16 residues. J was trimmed by 3 bases and V by 0 bases; bases with no gene match: 8. In germline, CDR1 is DFQATT, CDR2 SNEGSKA (reference sequence).

This clonotype was observed many times. The chain is built from TRBV29-1 and TRBJ2-5; no reliable D call. The germline gives CDR1 SQVTM, CDR2 ANQGSEA. V gave up 8 bases and J gave up 0 bases, with 10 bases separating them. This CDR3 has 12 amino acids. The CDR3 DNA is TGCAGCCTCCCTACGAACCAAGAGACCCAGTACTTC. Translation: CSLPTNQETQYF.

Many counts were recorded for this clonotype. V and J are TRBV27 and TRBJ2-7; 7 nucleotides match TRBD1. The trim removed 4 bases at V and 0 bases at J, leaving 3 bases unmatched. The V gene's germline CDR1 is MNHEY and CDR2 SMNVEV (reference sequence). The CDR3 extends over 14 amino acids. CDR3 nucleotides: TGTGCCAGCAGTTACCAGGGGGTCTCCTACGAGCAGTACTTC. As protein: CASSYQGVSYEQYF.

This clonotype has only a few counts. The chain is built from TRBV5-1 and TRBJ2-3, with 11 nucleotides matching TRBD2. The CDR3 runs 16 residues. V gave up 0 bases and J gave up 1 base; unmatched junction bases: 1. The germline V gene encodes CDR1 SGHRS and CDR2 YFSETQ. CDR3 region: CASSLVAGGRTDTQYF. The CDR3 bases are TGCGCCAGCAGCTTGGTAGCGGGAGGGCGCACAGATACGCAGTATTTT.

This clonotype appeared many times. V gene TRBV11-3 combines with J gene TRBJ2-1; 15 bases are shared with TRBD2. The germline V gene encodes CDR1 SGHNT and CDR2 YENEEA. V was clipped by 5 bases and J by 9 bases; unmatched bases: 8. This CDR3 comprises 16 residues. Here the CDR3 DNA reads TGTGCCAGCAGCGCGGGACTAGCGGGAGGTTGGGGTGAGCAGTTCTTC. Its translation is CASSAGLAGGWGEQFF.

The table lists this clonotype with many counts. The V and J genes are TRBV4-3 and TRBJ1-2; 10 bases fit TRBD1. Germline lookup yields CDR1 LGHNA and CDR2 YSLEER. The CDR3 has 16 residues. V lost 1 base and J lost 5; bases outside the gene matches: 7. CDR3 nucleotide sequence: TGCGCCAGCAGCCAAGGGGCCGGGACAGGGGAGTATGGCTACACCTTC. It yields the protein CASSQGAGTGEYGYTF.

This clonotype was seen ten or more times. The CDR3 DNA is TGTGCCAGCAGCTTAGACGTATCTTGGCATGAGCAGTTCTTC. The encoded protein is CASSLDVSWHEQFF. The chain has TRBV7-2 and TRBJ2-1; D is unresolved. CDR3 length: 14 amino acids. The V end was cut by 1 base, the J end by 8 bases, with 12 bases between. The germline gives CDR1 SGHTA, CDR2 FQGNSA. Full variable domain (outside the CDR3, taken from reference TRBV7-2 and TRBJ2-1): GAGVSQSPSNKVTEKGKDVELRCDPISGHTALYWYRQSLGQGLEFLIYFQGNSAPDKSGLPSDRFSAERTGGSVSTLTIQRTQQEDSAVYLCASSLDVSWHEQFFGPGTRLTVL.

This clonotype came up many times. The V call is TRBV7-9, the J call TRBJ1-2, with D perhaps TRBD1 (5 bases). Trimming removed 5 bases from V and 6 bases from J, with 16 bases in between. The CDR3 loop spans 14 amino acids. Per the germline V gene, CDR1 is SEHNR and CDR2 is FQNEAQ (reference sequence). For the CDR3, the DNA is TGTGCCAGCAGCACTGCCGGACATCCCGATGGCTACACCTTC. This sequence encodes CASSTAGHPDGYTF.